This entry lists 28 T cell receptor beta chains sequenced from one sample in a study of T cell changes during pregnancy in multiple sclerosis. The method was immunoSEQ multiplex PCR; TCRdb's version includes in-frame clones alone and lacks a portion of them. This table holds more than 80,000 clones, roughly 90% found once. Sequenced here: peripheral blood, sampled after pregnancy. These receptors originate from a female donor with multiple sclerosis, enrolled in a pregnancy study.

V gene TRBV5-1 combines with J gene TRBJ2-5, with TRBD1 as a possible D gene (5 bases). CDR1 is SGHRS and CDR2 is YFSETQ in the germline V gene. CDR3 length: 15 residues. Trimming shortened V by 1 base and J by 2 bases, and 12 bases separated the two germline ends. The CDR3 region has the DNA TGCGCCAGCAGCTTGAACAGGATATCACAAGAGACCCAGTACTTC. This translates into CASSLNRISQETQYF. Supplemented by reference TRBV5-1 and TRBJ2-5, the full variable domain reads KAGVTQTPRYLIKTRGQQVTLSCSPISGHRSVSWYQQTPGQGLQFLFEYFSETQRNKGNFPGRFSGRQFSNSRSEMNVSTLELGDSALYLCASSLNRISQETQYFGPGTRLLVL.

V and J are TRBV9 and TRBJ1-4; 7 bases map to TRBD1. The germline V gene encodes CDR1 SGDLS and CDR2 YYNGEE. Germline trimming cut 0 bases from V and 1 base from J; bases unmatched to any gene: 3. CDR3 length equals 16 residues. The DNA of the CDR3 is TGTGCCAGCAGCGTAGGGTGGGACAGAACTAATGAAAAACTGTTTTTT. This encodes CASSVGWDRTNEKLFF.

V and J are TRBV19 and TRBJ2-2; TRBD1 aligns across 10 bases. The CDR3 extends over 15 amino acids. Germline CDR1 LNHDA, CDR2 SQIVND (reference sequence). The junction had 9 bases not matched to a gene; V was cut back by 5 bases and J by 9 bases. The CDR3 spells CASSSRQGAPRELFF. The CDR3 coding sequence is TGTGCCAGTAGTTCTCGACAGGGGGCGCCTAGGGAGCTGTTTTTT.

The count of this clone is one. The chain has TRBV7-8 and TRBJ2-1, with 14 bases aligning to TRBD2. The V gene's germline CDR1 is SGHVS and CDR2 FQNEAQ. This CDR3 is 16 amino acids long. V shed 1 base, J shed 7 bases, and the junction held 3 bases outside the gene matches. CDR3 bases: TGTGCCAGCAGCTTAGGGACTAGCGGGAGGAGGAATGAGCAGTTCTTC. The encoded protein is CASSLGTSGRRNEQFF.

This clone was seen only a few times. The CDR3, as DNA: TGTGCCAGCAGCAATCCCCGGACAGGGCGGAATTCACCCCTCCACTTT. Translation: CASSNPRTGRNSPLHF. The chain combines TRBV21-1 with TRBJ1-6; whether TRBD1, the table's D call, matches the DNA was not checked. TRBV21-1 is a known pseudogene. CDR3 size: 16 residues.

This clone was seen a single time. The chain employs TRBV5-1 and TRBJ1-3, with TRBD1 identical over 7 bases. Looked up from germline, CDR1 is SGHRS and CDR2 is YFSETQ. The CDR3 runs to 15 residues. Trimming at V came to 4 bases and at J to 4 bases, leaving 8 bases not matched to a gene. Here the CDR3 DNA reads TGCGCCAGCAGCCATCAGGGGGAACCGGGAAACACCATATATTTT. As protein: CASSHQGEPGNTIYF.

The chain is built from TRBV6-1 and TRBJ2-3, with a weak D call TRBD2 (5 bases). Trimming cost V 5 bases and J 7 bases, with 13 bases left between them. The CDR3 length is 13 residues. Germline assignment: CDR1 MNHNS and CDR2 SASEGT. The CDR3 DNA reads TGTGCCAGCAGTCCTACCGGGGTCAATACGCAGTATTTT. This gives the protein CASSPTGVNTQYF.

There are a few counts of this clone. This chain joins TRBV15 and TRBJ1-1, with a possible D match to TRBD1 (5 bases). This CDR3 contains 16 residues. The V end lost 1 base, the J end lost 8 bases, and 20 bases lay between the germline ends. Germline CDR1 LNHNV, CDR2 YYDKDF (reference sequence). The CDR3 spells CATSRVGGLGPREAFF. CDR3 DNA: TGTGCCACCAGCAGAGTGGGGGGACTCGGGCCTAGGGAAGCTTTCTTT.

The DNA of the CDR3 is TGTGCCAGCAGTGAATCGGGACAAGAGACCCAGTACTTC. As protein: CASSESGQETQYF. The rearrangement links TRBV6-1 to TRBJ2-5; D is possibly TRBD2 (5 bases). V was shortened by 2 bases and J by 2 bases, with 6 bases between the two germline ends. The germline V gene has CDR1 MNHNS and CDR2 SASEGT. This CDR3 has 13 residues.

The V and J genes are TRBV25-1 and TRBJ2-6, with 8 positions matching TRBD1. Trimming at V came to 5 bases and at J to 4 bases, leaving 7 bases not matched to a gene. The germline CDR1 and CDR2 sequences are MGHDK and SYGVNS. This CDR3 has 16 residues. In DNA form, the CDR3 reads TGTGCCAGCAGTTCCTCAGGGGGCTCAGGGGCCAACGTCCTGACTTTC. This codes for CASSSSGGSGANVLTF.

This CDR3 reads CAIREREEYEQYF. In DNA, the CDR3 is TGTGCCATCAGGGAACGGGAAGAATACGAGCAGTACTTC. The chain has TRBV10-3 and TRBJ2-7; tentative D call: TRBD2 (5 bases). Germline V gene lookup returns CDR1 ENHRY and CDR2 SYGVKD. The CDR3 has 13 amino acids. Trimming pared 6 bases from V and 4 bases from J, leaving 13 bases between.

The chain recombines TRBV5-1 with TRBJ2-1; perhaps TRBD1 as D (7 bases). The CDR3 runs 14 residues. CDR1 and CDR2 from the germline V gene are SGHRS and YFSETQ. Trimming cost V 4 bases and J 5 bases, with 13 bases left between them. The CDR3 sequence: CASSVVRGDNEQFF. In DNA form, the CDR3 reads TGCGCCAGCAGCGTGGTCAGGGGGGACAATGAGCAGTTCTTC.

This sequence joins TRBV6-1 and TRBJ1-2; a weak D match, TRBD1 (5 bases). CDR1 is MNHNS and CDR2 is SASEGT in the germline V gene. V lost 8 bases, J lost 1 base, and 14 bases lay in between. The CDR3 runs to 14 residues. The CDR3 loop is CASRPSQGNYGYTF. DNA for the CDR3: TGTGCCAGCCGTCCTTCTCAGGGTAACTATGGCTACACCTTC.

This chain uses TRBV7-2 with TRBJ2-5, with 13 bases identical to TRBD2. In germline, CDR1 is SGHTA, CDR2 FQGNSA. The CDR3 spans 18 residues. V lost 5 bases and J lost 4; bases outside the gene matches: 13. The CDR3 DNA reads as TGTGCCAGCAGCGCCGAACTAGCGGGGGGGCCTTTGGGAGAGACCCAGTACTTC. Translated: CASSAELAGGPLGETQYF.

This chain joins TRBV4-2 and TRBJ1-5; 9 bases are shared with TRBD1. Per the germline V gene, CDR1 is LGHNA and CDR2 is YNFKEQ. Germline trimming cut 3 bases from V and 9 bases from J; bases unmatched to any gene: 9. CDR3 size: 15 residues. DNA of the CDR3: TGTGCCAGCAGCCAGGGGACAGGGTATTTGCCGCCCCAGCATTTT. It specifies CASSQGTGYLPPQHF.

The chain has TRBV23-1 and TRBJ2-7; 7 bases agree with TRBD1. TRBV23-1 is known as an ORF, though its function is uncertain. The CDR3 runs 15 residues. V gave up 4 bases and J gave up 0 bases; unmatched junction bases: 6. CDR3: CASSRDRDPSYEQYF. CDR3 in DNA: TGCGCCAGCAGTCGAGACAGGGACCCCTCCTACGAGCAGTACTTC.

J is TRBJ1-6 and V is TRBV5-8; D ambiguous. V lost 0 bases to trimming and J lost 7 bases, with 14 bases between them. The length of the CDR3 is 16 residues. Germline CDR1 SGHTS, CDR2 YDEGEE. Here the CDR3 reads CASSLGRKSGNSPLHF. CDR3 coding DNA: TGTGCCAGCAGCTTGGGCAGAAAGTCCGGGAATTCACCCCTCCACTTT.

This clone was counted once. The chain carries TRBV5-8 and TRBJ1-5; maybe TRBD1 (6 bases). Trimming pared 1 base from V and 0 bases from J, leaving 17 bases between. Germline V CDR1 and CDR2: SGHTS, YDEGEE. This CDR3 spans 18 amino acids. Written as DNA, the CDR3 is TGTGCCAGCAGCTTGCTTCAGGGGATGGGGTATAGCAATCAGCCCCAGCATTTT. This gives the protein CASSLLQGMGYSNQPQHF.

This chain links TRBV5-5 with TRBJ1-1, with a tentative D call TRBD1 (5 bases). Germline V CDR1 and CDR2: SGHKS, YYEKEE (reference sequence). V lost 4 bases and J lost 1, with 8 bases in between. The length of the CDR3 is 13 residues. The CDR3 loop is CASSQTENTEAFF. The CDR3 coding sequence is TGTGCCAGCAGCCAGACAGAGAACACTGAAGCTTTCTTT.

This chain joins TRBV20-1 and TRBJ2-1; 7 nucleotides match TRBD2. V was pared by 6 bases and J by 9 bases, with 5 bases of the junction left unmatched. The CDR3 loop spans 11 amino acids. Germline CDR1 reads DFQATT; CDR2 reads SNEGSKA (reference sequence). The CDR3 DNA is TGCAGTGCCACCCGGGAGGCTGAGCAGTTCTTC. It encodes CSATREAEQFF.

The V gene is TRBV27, the J gene TRBJ2-2, with a possible D match to TRBD2 (6 bases). Germline CDR1 MNHEY, CDR2 SMNVEV (reference sequence). CDR3 size: 15 residues. V was clipped by 6 bases and J by 4 bases, with 15 bases between them. The CDR3 region is CASRWAGSGTGELFF. The CDR3 region has the DNA TGTGCCAGCAGATGGGCGGGGAGCGGCACCGGGGAGCTGTTTTTT.

The chain has TRBV18 and TRBJ1-2; possibly TRBD1 for D (6 bases). The CDR3 sequence is 15 residues long. Germline lookup yields CDR1 KGHSH and CDR2 LQKENI. Between the trimmed V and J ends, which lost 3 bases and 0 bases, there was a span of 11 bases. The CDR3 reads CASSPRQASNYGYTF. As DNA, the CDR3 is TGTGCCAGCTCACCGAGACAGGCATCTAACTATGGCTACACCTTC.

The chain recombines TRBV5-1 with TRBJ2-3; a possible D gene is TRBD2 (7 bases). V lost 4 bases to trimming and J lost 2 bases, with 14 bases between them. Germline CDR1 is SGHRS and CDR2 is YFSETQ. This CDR3 spans 15 amino acids. CDR3 protein: CASSRGGGPTDTQYF. CDR3 nucleotides: TGCGCCAGCAGCAGGGGGGGAGGCCCCACAGATACGCAGTATTTT. The whole variable domain, remainder taken from reference TRBV5-1 and TRBJ2-3, is KAGVTQTPRYLIKTRGQQVTLSCSPISGHRSVSWYQQTPGQGLQFLFEYFSETQRNKGNFPGRFSGRQFSNSRSEMNVSTLELGDSALYLCASSRGGGPTDTQYFGPGTRLTVL.

The chain uses TRBV7-9 and TRBJ1-2; possibly TRBD1 for D (6 bases). This CDR3 is built from 15 residues. The ends were cut back, 1 base at V and 7 bases at J, with 16 bases in the middle. Per germline, CDR1 SEHNR and CDR2 FQNEAQ (reference sequence). The CDR3 sequence is CASSLGGQLTGGYTF. CDR3 sequence (DNA): TGTGCCAGCAGCTTAGGAGGACAGCTAACGGGTGGCTACACCTTC.

The gene calls are TRBV15 and TRBJ1-5; the match to TRBD1 covers 7 bases. J gave up 4 bases and V 3 bases, and 6 bases lay outside the gene matches. The CDR3 sequence is 15 residues long. Germline V gene sequence: CDR1 LNHNV, CDR2 YYDKDF (reference sequence). CDR3 residues: CATSSRTGPNQPQHF. In nucleotides, the CDR3 is TGTGCCACCAGCAGCCGGACAGGTCCAAATCAGCCCCAGCATTTT.

V is TRBV11-2 and J is TRBJ2-7; 8 bases are shared with TRBD2. This CDR3 region has 14 residues. The V gene end was trimmed by 1 base and the J gene end by 6 bases; junction bases not matched to a gene: 5. Germline CDR1 and CDR2: SGHAT and FQNNGV. CDR3 DNA: TGTGCCAGCAGCTTAGCGGCGGGGGGAGGCGAGCAGTACTTC. The encoded protein is CASSLAAGGGEQYF.

The rearrangement uses TRBV5-6 and TRBJ2-5; 7 bases map to TRBD2. CDR3 length equals 15 residues. Per the germline V gene, CDR1 is SGHDT and CDR2 is YYEEEE. J lost 5 bases, V lost 1 base, and 8 bases had no gene match. This CDR3 reads CASSLTSGTGETQYF. The CDR3 bases are TGTGCCAGCAGCTTGACCAGCGGGACGGGGGAGACCCAGTACTTC.

V gene TRBV28 combines with J gene TRBJ1-3; D not resolved. Trimming removed 6 bases at V and 0 bases at J, with 9 bases between. Germline V gene sequence: CDR1 MDHEN, CDR2 SYDVKM. This CDR3 has 14 amino acids. CDR3 amino acids: CASSERLSGNTIYF. The CDR3 DNA reads as TGTGCCAGCAGCGAGAGGCTCTCTGGAAACACCATATATTTT.